Listed below are T cell receptor beta chains from one sample, sequenced in a study of response to subunit inactivated influenza vaccine. TCRdb ran MiXCR on the RT-PCR reads and lists one entry per CDR3 protein. The data show 710,000 or so distinct CDR3 sequences, with about 15% seen just once and roughly 12% held by the top ten. The sample in question was PBMCs from blood, obtained about 12 days after vaccination. The receptor set was obtained from a man over 45 who received an inactivated influenza vaccine. CDR3s leave out the opening cysteine and the closing phenylalanine or tryptophan. D genes are given only for firm matches.

j_gene: TRBJ2-1; d_gene: NA; v_gene: TRBV7-9; CDR3aa: ASSPGLYHYNEQF
j_gene: TRBJ2-3; d_gene: TRBD2; v_gene: TRBV6-5; CDR3aa: ASSYSAGGPSTDTQY
j_gene: TRBJ2-1; d_gene: NA; v_gene: TRBV7-2; CDR3aa: ASSLFHQGGATNEQF
j_gene: TRBJ2-7; d_gene: NA; v_gene: TRBV28; CDR3aa: ASSLNPYEQY
j_gene: TRBJ1-1; d_gene: NA; v_gene: TRBV28; CDR3aa: ASSLLRGGSTEAF
j_gene: TRBJ2-4; d_gene: NA; v_gene: TRBV6-2/TRBV6-3; CDR3aa: ASSSPGGAKNIQY
j_gene: TRBJ2-7; d_gene: TRBD2; v_gene: TRBV4-1; CDR3aa: ASSLLRGVRDEQY
j_gene: TRBJ2-5; d_gene: NA; v_gene: TRBV18; CDR3aa: ASSPPVLTPQAETQY
j_gene: TRBJ2-7; d_gene: NA; v_gene: TRBV20-1; CDR3aa: SPAGQPYEQY
j_gene: TRBJ1-2; d_gene: NA; v_gene: TRBV7-9; CDR3aa: ASSLRGHGYT
j_gene: TRBJ1-2; d_gene: TRBD1; v_gene: TRBV12-3/TRBV12-4; CDR3aa: ASSRGTALANYGYT
j_gene: TRBJ2-3; d_gene: TRBD2; v_gene: TRBV7-9; CDR3aa: ASSPPTGTSGTDTQY
j_gene: TRBJ2-4; d_gene: NA; v_gene: TRBV12-3/TRBV12-4; CDR3aa: ASSPRQTGKGIQY
j_gene: TRBJ2-3; d_gene: TRBD1; v_gene: TRBV5-1; CDR3aa: ASRSGRGTDTQY
j_gene: TRBJ2-2; d_gene: TRBD2; v_gene: TRBV7-3; CDR3aa: ASSLLSGSFEGAGELF
j_gene: TRBJ2-7; d_gene: TRBD2; v_gene: TRBV12-3/TRBV12-4; CDR3aa: ASSALLAGSYEQY
j_gene: TRBJ2-3; d_gene: NA; v_gene: TRBV29-1; CDR3aa: SVERSGPQY
j_gene: TRBJ2-1; d_gene: TRBD2; v_gene: TRBV7-8; CDR3aa: ASRPGLAENNEQF
j_gene: TRBJ2-3; d_gene: NA; v_gene: TRBV18; CDR3aa: ASSSRTLGTDTQY
j_gene: TRBJ1-2; d_gene: TRBD1; v_gene: TRBV7-2; CDR3aa: ASSSGTGRVYT
j_gene: TRBJ2-5; d_gene: NA; v_gene: TRBV7-2; CDR3aa: ASSLAKGYQETQY
j_gene: TRBJ2-1; d_gene: TRBD1; v_gene: TRBV10-3; CDR3aa: AIKGQGTFSYNEQF
j_gene: TRBJ2-4; d_gene: TRBD1; v_gene: TRBV15; CDR3aa: ATSRDIGQGQNIQY
j_gene: TRBJ2-5; d_gene: NA; v_gene: TRBV27; CDR3aa: ASSPSQGGSWETQY
j_gene: TRBJ2-3; d_gene: TRBD1; v_gene: TRBV7-9; CDR3aa: ASSSTGMSGTDTQY
j_gene: TRBJ2-3; d_gene: TRBD2; v_gene: TRBV28; CDR3aa: ASSFPQRLAGSTDTQY
j_gene: TRBJ2-1; d_gene: TRBD2; v_gene: TRBV29-1; CDR3aa: RGGGLAPNEQF
j_gene: TRBJ2-1; d_gene: NA; v_gene: TRBV20-1; CDR3aa: SARDNSYNEQF
j_gene: TRBJ2-3; d_gene: NA; v_gene: TRBV10-3; CDR3aa: AISESGANTDTQY
j_gene: TRBJ2-2; d_gene: TRBD1; v_gene: TRBV20-1; CDR3aa: SAARTGATGELF
j_gene: TRBJ1-2; d_gene: NA; v_gene: TRBV11-2; CDR3aa: ASSLRTTAGREVYGYT
j_gene: TRBJ2-5; d_gene: NA; v_gene: TRBV18; CDR3aa: ASSPRTETQY
j_gene: TRBJ2-5; d_gene: NA; v_gene: TRBV7-6; CDR3aa: ASSYTRLETQY
j_gene: TRBJ2-6; d_gene: NA; v_gene: TRBV29-1; CDR3aa: SVQGTVSGANVLT
j_gene: TRBJ2-3; d_gene: TRBD2; v_gene: TRBV7-9; CDR3aa: ASSSGLAGANTDTQY
j_gene: TRBJ2-2; d_gene: TRBD2; v_gene: TRBV5-5; CDR3aa: ASSRVGTTNTGELF
j_gene: TRBJ1-2; d_gene: TRBD1; v_gene: TRBV5-1; CDR3aa: ASSLAGTGSRGYT
j_gene: TRBJ2-2; d_gene: TRBD1; v_gene: TRBV4-3; CDR3aa: ASSQEQRTGDRELF
j_gene: TRBJ2-7; d_gene: TRBD1; v_gene: TRBV7-6; CDR3aa: ASSLTSGQGWSEQY
j_gene: TRBJ2-4; d_gene: NA; v_gene: TRBV4-3; CDR3aa: ASSEGFGSKNIQY
j_gene: TRBJ2-5; d_gene: TRBD2; v_gene: TRBV4-1; CDR3aa: ASSQPPGLAGRRGRGETQY
j_gene: TRBJ2-7; d_gene: NA; v_gene: TRBV7-9; CDR3aa: ASSITGTSYEQY
j_gene: TRBJ2-3; d_gene: NA; v_gene: TRBV4-2; CDR3aa: ASSQGNIGADTQY
j_gene: TRBJ2-1; d_gene: TRBD2; v_gene: TRBV7-2; CDR3aa: ASSSYYRTSGSGQF
j_gene: TRBJ2-3; d_gene: TRBD2; v_gene: TRBV14; CDR3aa: ASSVGLGSDTQY